These T cell receptor beta chains were read from a single sample in a study of blood T cell repertoires in COVID-19. The assay was immunoSEQ multiplex PCR, and TCRdb's table has in-frame clones only and misses some. The sample lists some 100,000 clones, roughly 88% occurring once. Material: peripheral blood. The origin of the receptors is a woman aged 70-85 years with acute or convalescent COVID-19. Each CDR3 is given with its conserved first and last residue. Each record gives: CDR3 DNA, CDR3 protein, J gene, clone size, D gene, V gene. A D gene is named only where the DNA matches it firmly. For some rows the clone size is stated as once, few or many, or as a class when expanded; others skip it.

TGTGCCTGGAAACCACAGGGAATTAGTGAAAAACTGTTTTTT,CAWKPQGISEKLFF,TRBJ1-4,-,-,TRBV30
TGTGCCAGCAGCTCAAGCGGTAGCACAGATACGCAGTATTTT,CASSSSGSTDTQYF,TRBJ2-3,-,-,TRBV7-3
TGCGCCAGCAGCCCCCTCGGGGAGACCCAGTACTTC,CASSPLGETQYF,TRBJ2-5,-,-,TRBV5-1
TGCGCCAGCAGCTTGGTTGGCCTTTATGGCTACACCTTC,CASSLVGLYGYTF,TRBJ1-2,-,-,TRBV5-1
TGTGCCAGCAGCCAAGCGGGTGCGGGAAACACCATATATTTT,CASSQAGAGNTIYF,TRBJ1-3,-,-,TRBV3-1/TRBV3-2
TGTGCCATCAACGGTGAGAGAGCCACAGATACGCAGTATTTT,CAINGERATDTQYF,TRBJ2-3,-,-,TRBV10-3
TGTGCCAGCAATAGAGAGAGCAATCAGCCCCAGCATTTT,CASNRESNQPQHF,TRBJ1-5,-,-,TRBV12-3/TRBV12-4
TGTGCCAGCAGTGGACAGGGGGCAGGGAACACTGAAGCTTTCTTT,CASSGQGAGNTEAFF,TRBJ1-1,-,TRBD1,TRBV28
TGTGCCAGCTCCTCCCAGGGGATTGGGGTAAGCAATCAGCCCCAGCATTTT,CASSSQGIGVSNQPQHF,TRBJ1-5,-,-,TRBV18
TGCGCCAGCAGCTCAGGACAGCCCAACACTGAAGCTTTCTTT,CASSSGQPNTEAFF,TRBJ1-1,-,-,TRBV5-1
TGTGCCAGCAGCCCGGGGACAGGGCCTGGAAACACCATATATTTT,CASSPGTGPGNTIYF,TRBJ1-3,-,TRBD1,TRBV3-1/TRBV3-2
TGTGCCAGCAGCAAGACAGTGAACACTGAAGCTTTCTTT,CASSKTVNTEAFF,TRBJ1-1,-,-,TRBV11-2
TGTGCCAGCTCGTATACCGGGACAGGGGACAACAATGAGCAGTTCTTC,CASSYTGTGDNNEQFF,TRBJ2-1,-,TRBD1,TRBV18
TGCGCCAGCAGCCAAACCAGCGGGATCGGTGAGCAGTTCTTC,CASSQTSGIGEQFF,TRBJ2-1,-,TRBD2,TRBV4-1
TGTGCCAGCAGCTTAGCGGGACGGGGGGAATATGGCTACACCTTC,CASSLAGRGEYGYTF,TRBJ1-2,-,-,TRBV7-2
TGCAGCGTTGGCGCAGGGACAGGGAGAGAGCAGTACTTC,CSVGAGTGREQYF,TRBJ2-7,-,TRBD1,TRBV29-1
TGCAGTGCTAGTGGGCAGATTGGCACAGATACGCAGTATTTT,CSASGQIGTDTQYF,TRBJ2-3,many,-,TRBV20-1
TGTGCCAGCAGCCCAGACAGGGCCGATGAAAAACTGTTTTTT,CASSPDRADEKLFF,TRBJ1-4,-,TRBD1,TRBV2
TGTGCCAGCAGGACAAGTCCCGGGACAGTTGGCTACACCTTC,CASRTSPGTVGYTF,TRBJ1-2,-,TRBD1,TRBV28
TGTGCCAGCAGTGAAATCGGGAACGAGCAGTACTTC,CASSEIGNEQYF,TRBJ2-7,-,-,TRBV6-1
TGCAGCGTTGAAGCCCGGACAGAGTTTTATGGCTACACCTTC,CSVEARTEFYGYTF,TRBJ1-2,few,-,TRBV29-1
TGTGCCAGCAGTTACTCGCTAGCCGTGAACACCGGGGAGCTGTTTTTT,CASSYSLAVNTGELFF,TRBJ2-2,-,-,TRBV6-6
TGTGCCAGCTCACCATGGACAGGGCCCCTGATGTACAATGAGCAGTTCTTC,CASSPWTGPLMYNEQFF,TRBJ2-1,-,TRBD1,TRBV18
TGTGCCATCCCACGGTTGACTAGCGGGAGAGAGGGCCACTCCTACAATGAGCAGTTCTTC,CAIPRLTSGREGHSYNEQFF,TRBJ2-1,once,TRBD2,TRBV27
TGTGCCAGCAGTTTTACCAGGCTCGGTGAAAAACTGTTTTTT,CASSFTRLGEKLFF,TRBJ1-4,few,-,TRBV28
TGTGCCAGCAGCTCGGACAGTTACGAGCAGTACTTC,CASSSDSYEQYF,TRBJ2-7,-,-,TRBV13
TGTGCCAGCACCAAGAGGGCTAGCACAGATACGCAGTATTTT,CASTKRASTDTQYF,TRBJ2-3,-,-,TRBV2
TGTGCCAGCAGCTTCCCTCCGACAGGGCCTAGCTCCTACGAGCAGTACTTC,CASSFPPTGPSSYEQYF,TRBJ2-7,-,TRBD1,TRBV5-4
TGTGCCAGCAGCTTAGGCGGACTAGCGAGTGGTGAGACCCAGTACTTC,CASSLGGLASGETQYF,TRBJ2-5,-,TRBD2,TRBV13
TGTGCCAGCTCTCAGCCAGGGGCTTCGGACATTCAGTACTTC,CASSQPGASDIQYF,TRBJ2-4,-,-,TRBV18
TGTGCCAGCAGGCTAGCGGGAGCCCCGGGAGAGCAGTACTTC,CASRLAGAPGEQYF,TRBJ2-7,-,TRBD2,TRBV5-4
TGTGCCAGTTCTATCCAAAATGAGCAGTTCTTC,CASSIQNEQFF,TRBJ2-1,-,-,TRBV19
TGTGCCAGCAGCTTGAAACAGCCTCGCTCTGGAAACACCATATATTTT,CASSLKQPRSGNTIYF,TRBJ1-3,-,-,TRBV5-4
TGTGCCAGCATCCGGGACAGGGTTGGAAACACCATATATTTT,CASIRDRVGNTIYF,TRBJ1-3,-,TRBD1,TRBV6-5
TGTGCCAGCAGTTTAAACCGGGACATTAACATTCAGTACTTC,CASSLNRDINIQYF,TRBJ2-4,-,-,TRBV2
TGCGCCAGCAGCCCCTCTAGCAACTACGAGCAGTACTTC,CASSPSSNYEQYF,TRBJ2-7,-,-,TRBV5-1
TGTGCCAGCAGTGAACGGGGGGACACTGAAGCTTTCTTT,CASSERGDTEAFF,TRBJ1-1,-,-,TRBV6-1
TGTGCCAGCAGCTATACTAGCGGGAGGGCCGCTAGCACAGATACGCAGTATTTT,CASSYTSGRAASTDTQYF,TRBJ2-3,-,TRBD2,TRBV5-6